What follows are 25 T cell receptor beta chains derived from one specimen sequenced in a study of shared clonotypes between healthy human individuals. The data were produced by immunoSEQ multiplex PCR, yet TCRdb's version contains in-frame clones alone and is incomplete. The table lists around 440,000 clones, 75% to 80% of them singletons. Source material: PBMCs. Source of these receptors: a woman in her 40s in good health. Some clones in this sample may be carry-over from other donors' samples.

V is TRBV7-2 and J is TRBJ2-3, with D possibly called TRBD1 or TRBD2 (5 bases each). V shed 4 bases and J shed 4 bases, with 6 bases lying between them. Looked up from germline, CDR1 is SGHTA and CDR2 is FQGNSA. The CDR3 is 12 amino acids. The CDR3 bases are TGTGCCAGCAGCTGGGGGTCAGATACGCAGTATTTT. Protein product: CASSWGSDTQYF.

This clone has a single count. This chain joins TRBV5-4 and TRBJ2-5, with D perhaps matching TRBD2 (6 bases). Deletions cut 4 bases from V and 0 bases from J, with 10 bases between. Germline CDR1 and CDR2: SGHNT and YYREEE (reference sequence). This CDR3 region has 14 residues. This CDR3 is CASSEGTDQETQYF. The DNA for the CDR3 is TGTGCCAGCAGCGAAGGGACTGACCAAGAGACCCAGTACTTC.

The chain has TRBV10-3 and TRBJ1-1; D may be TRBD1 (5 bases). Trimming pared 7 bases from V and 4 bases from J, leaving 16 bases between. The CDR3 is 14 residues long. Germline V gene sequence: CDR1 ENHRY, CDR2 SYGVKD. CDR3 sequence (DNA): TGTGCCATCACCGGGGGGGGTGACGGCACTGAAGCTTTCTTT. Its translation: CAITGGGDGTEAFF.

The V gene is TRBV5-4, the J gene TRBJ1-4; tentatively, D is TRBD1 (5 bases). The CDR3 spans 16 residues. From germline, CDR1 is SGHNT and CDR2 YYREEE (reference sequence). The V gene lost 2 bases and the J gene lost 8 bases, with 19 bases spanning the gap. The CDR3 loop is CASSLRAGEGEEKLFF. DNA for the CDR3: TGTGCCAGCAGCTTAAGGGCGGGGGAAGGTGAAGAAAAACTGTTTTTT.

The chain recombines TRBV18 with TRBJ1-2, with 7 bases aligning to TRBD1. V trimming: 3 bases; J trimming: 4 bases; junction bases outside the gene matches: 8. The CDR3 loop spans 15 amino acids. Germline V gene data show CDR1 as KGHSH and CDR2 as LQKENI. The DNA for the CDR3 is TGTGCCAGCTCACCTGGAACAGGGGATGGCTATGGCTACACCTTC. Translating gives CASSPGTGDGYGYTF.

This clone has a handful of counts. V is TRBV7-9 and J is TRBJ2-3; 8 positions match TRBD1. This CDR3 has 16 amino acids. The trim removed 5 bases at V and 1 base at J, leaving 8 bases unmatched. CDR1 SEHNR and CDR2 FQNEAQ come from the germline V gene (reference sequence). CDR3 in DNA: TGTGCCAGCAGCCCGGGGACAGGACCGGGCACAGATACGCAGTATTTT. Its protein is CASSPGTGPGTDTQYF. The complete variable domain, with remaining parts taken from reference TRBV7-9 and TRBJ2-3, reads DTGVSQNPRHKITKRGQNVTFRCDPISEHNRLYWYRQTLGQGPEFLTYFQNEAQLEKSRLLSDRFSAERPKGSFSTLEIQRTEQGDSAMYLCASSPGTGPGTDTQYFGPGTRLTVL.

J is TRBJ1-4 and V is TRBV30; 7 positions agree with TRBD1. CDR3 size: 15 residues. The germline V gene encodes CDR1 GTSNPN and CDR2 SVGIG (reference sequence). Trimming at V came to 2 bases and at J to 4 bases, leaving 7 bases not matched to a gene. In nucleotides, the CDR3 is TGTGCCTGGAGTATACGGACAGGTTATAATGAAAAACTGTTTTTT. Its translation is CAWSIRTGYNEKLFF.

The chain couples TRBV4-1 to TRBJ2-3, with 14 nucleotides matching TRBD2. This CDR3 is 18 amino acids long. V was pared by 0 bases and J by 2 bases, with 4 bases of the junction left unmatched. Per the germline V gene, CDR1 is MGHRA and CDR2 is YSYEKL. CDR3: CASSQDRTSGRNTDTQYF. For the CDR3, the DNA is TGCGCCAGCAGCCAAGATCGGACTAGCGGGAGGAACACAGATACGCAGTATTTT.

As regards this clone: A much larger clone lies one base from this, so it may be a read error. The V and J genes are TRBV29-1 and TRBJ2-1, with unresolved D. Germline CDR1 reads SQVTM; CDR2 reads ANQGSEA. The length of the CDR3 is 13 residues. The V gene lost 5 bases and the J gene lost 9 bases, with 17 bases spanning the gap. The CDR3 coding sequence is TGCAGCGTTCCCCACCCCCCGGTCAGTGAGCAGTTCTTC. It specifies CSVPHPPVSEQFF.

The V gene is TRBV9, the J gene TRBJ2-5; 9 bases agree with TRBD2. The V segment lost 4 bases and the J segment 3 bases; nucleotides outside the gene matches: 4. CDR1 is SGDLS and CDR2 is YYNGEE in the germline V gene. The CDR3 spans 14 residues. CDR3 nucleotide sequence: TGTGCCAGCAGCCCACCTAGCGGGAAAGAGACCCAGTACTTC. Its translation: CASSPPSGKETQYF. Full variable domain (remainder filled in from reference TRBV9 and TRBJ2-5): DSGVTQTPKHLITATGQRVTLRCSPRSGDLSVYWYQQSLDQGLQFLIQYYNGEERAKGNILERFSAQQFPDLHSELNLSSLELGDSALYFCASSPPSGKETQYFGPGTRLLVL.

Here the CDR3 reads CASSPQVMDTGLGYTF. The CDR3 DNA sequence: TGTGCCAGCTCACCCCAAGTAATGGACACGGGGCTCGGCTACACCTTC. The chain carries TRBV18 and TRBJ1-2; weak D call: TRBD1 (5 bases). V lost 3 bases and J lost 8, with 22 bases in between. Germline V CDR1 and CDR2: KGHSH, LQKENI. The CDR3 runs to 16 residues.

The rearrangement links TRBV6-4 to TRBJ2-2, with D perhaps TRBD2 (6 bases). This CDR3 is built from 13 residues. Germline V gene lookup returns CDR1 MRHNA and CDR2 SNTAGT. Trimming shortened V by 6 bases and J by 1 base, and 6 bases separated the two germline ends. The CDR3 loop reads CASRRENTGELFF. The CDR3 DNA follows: TGTGCCAGCAGGCGGGAGAACACCGGGGAGCTGTTTTTT.

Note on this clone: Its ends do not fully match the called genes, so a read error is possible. In nucleotides, the CDR3 is TGTGCTAGCAGCTCGGACAGGGGCCACGAGCAGTACTTC. It is translated as CASSSDRGHEQYF. The gene calls are TRBV7-7 and TRBJ2-7; TRBD1 aligns across 9 bases. CDR3 size: 13 residues. Germline V gene lookup returns CDR1 SSHAT and CDR2 FNYEAQ (reference sequence).

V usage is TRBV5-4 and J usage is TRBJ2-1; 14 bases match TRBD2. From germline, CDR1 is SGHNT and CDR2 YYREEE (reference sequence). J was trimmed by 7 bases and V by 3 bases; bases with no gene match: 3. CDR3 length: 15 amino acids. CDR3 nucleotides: TGTGCCAGCAGCTCAGGGACTAGCGGGAGTAATGAGCAGTTCTTC. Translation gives CASSSGTSGSNEQFF.

CDR3: CASSTQGGLSYNEQFF. CDR3 DNA: TGTGCCAGCAGCACCCAGGGAGGACTTTCCTACAATGAGCAGTTCTTC. The V gene is TRBV9, the J gene TRBJ2-1; D may be TRBD2 (6 bases). V was cut by 4 bases and J by 1 base, with 15 bases left in between. Per germline, CDR1 SGDLS and CDR2 YYNGEE. This CDR3 region has 16 residues.

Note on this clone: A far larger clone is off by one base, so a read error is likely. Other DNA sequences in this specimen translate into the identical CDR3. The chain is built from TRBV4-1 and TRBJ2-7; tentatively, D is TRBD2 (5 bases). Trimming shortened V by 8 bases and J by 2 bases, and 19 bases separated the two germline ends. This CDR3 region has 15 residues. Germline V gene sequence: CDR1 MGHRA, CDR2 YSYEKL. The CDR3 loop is CASGPEGAATYEQYF. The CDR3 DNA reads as TGCGCCAGCGGTCCAGAGGGAGCGGCGACCTACGAGCAGTACTTC.

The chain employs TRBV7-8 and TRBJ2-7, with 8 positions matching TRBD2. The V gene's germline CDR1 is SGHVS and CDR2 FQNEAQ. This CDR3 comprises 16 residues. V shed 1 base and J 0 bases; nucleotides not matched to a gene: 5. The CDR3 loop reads CASSLETSVSSYEQYF. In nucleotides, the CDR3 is TGTGCCAGCAGCTTAGAGACTAGCGTGAGCTCCTACGAGCAGTACTTC.

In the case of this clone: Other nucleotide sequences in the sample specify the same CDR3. The CDR3 loop reads CAWSEQSYEQYF. The DNA for the CDR3 is TGTGCCTGGAGTGAACAGTCCTACGAGCAGTACTTC. This sequence joins TRBV30 and TRBJ2-7, with no clear D. The germline V and J ends were trimmed by 1 base and 1 base, with 5 bases remaining between them. CDR3 size: 12 residues. CDR1 and CDR2 (germline): GTSNPN, SVGIG (reference sequence).

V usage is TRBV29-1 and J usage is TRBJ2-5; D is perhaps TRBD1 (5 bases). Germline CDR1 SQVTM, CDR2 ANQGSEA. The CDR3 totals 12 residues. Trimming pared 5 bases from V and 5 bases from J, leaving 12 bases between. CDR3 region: CSVFGAGETQYF. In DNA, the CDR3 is TGCAGCGTTTTTGGGGCTGGCGAGACCCAGTACTTC.

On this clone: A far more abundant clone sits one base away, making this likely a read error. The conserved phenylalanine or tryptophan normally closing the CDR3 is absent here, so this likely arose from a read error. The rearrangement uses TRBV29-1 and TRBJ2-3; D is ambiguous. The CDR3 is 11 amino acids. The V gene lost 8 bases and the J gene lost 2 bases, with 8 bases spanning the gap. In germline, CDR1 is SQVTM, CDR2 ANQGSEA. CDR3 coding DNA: TGCAGCACCGGAGTCACAGATACGCAGTATTCT. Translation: CSTGVTDTQYS.

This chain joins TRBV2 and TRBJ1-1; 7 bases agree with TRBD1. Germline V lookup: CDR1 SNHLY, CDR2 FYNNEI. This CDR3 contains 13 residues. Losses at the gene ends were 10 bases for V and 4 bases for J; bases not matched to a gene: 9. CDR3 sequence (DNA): TGTGCCATCGCAGGGGGGTGGGGCACTGAAGCTTTCTTT. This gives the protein CAIAGGWGTEAFF.

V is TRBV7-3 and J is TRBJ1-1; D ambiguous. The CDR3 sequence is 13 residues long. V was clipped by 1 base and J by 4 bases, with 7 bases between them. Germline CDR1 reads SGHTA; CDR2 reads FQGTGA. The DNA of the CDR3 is TGTGCCAGCAGCTTAAGGGAGGGCACTGAAGCTTTCTTT. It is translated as CASSLREGTEAFF.

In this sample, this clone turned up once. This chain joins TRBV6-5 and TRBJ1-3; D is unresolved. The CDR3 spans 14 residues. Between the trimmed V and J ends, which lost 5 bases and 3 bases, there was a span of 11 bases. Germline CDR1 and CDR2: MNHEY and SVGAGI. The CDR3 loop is CASSGPDYGNTIYF. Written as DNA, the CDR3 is TGTGCCAGCAGTGGACCCGACTATGGAAACACCATATATTTT.

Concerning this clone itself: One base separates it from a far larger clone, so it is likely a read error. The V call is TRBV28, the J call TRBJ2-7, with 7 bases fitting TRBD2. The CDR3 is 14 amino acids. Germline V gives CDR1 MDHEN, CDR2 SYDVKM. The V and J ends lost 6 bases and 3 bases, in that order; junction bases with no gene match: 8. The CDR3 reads CASRPASGDYEQYF. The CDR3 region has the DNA TGTGCCAGCAGGCCCGCTAGCGGAGACTACGAGCAGTACTTC.

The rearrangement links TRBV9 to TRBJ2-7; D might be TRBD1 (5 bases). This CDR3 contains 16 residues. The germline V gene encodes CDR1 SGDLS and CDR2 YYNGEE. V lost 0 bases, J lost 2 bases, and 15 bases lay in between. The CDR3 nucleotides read TGTGCCAGCAGCGTAGAGGGGAACAGGCCGACCTACGAGCAGTACTTC. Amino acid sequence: CASSVEGNRPTYEQYF.